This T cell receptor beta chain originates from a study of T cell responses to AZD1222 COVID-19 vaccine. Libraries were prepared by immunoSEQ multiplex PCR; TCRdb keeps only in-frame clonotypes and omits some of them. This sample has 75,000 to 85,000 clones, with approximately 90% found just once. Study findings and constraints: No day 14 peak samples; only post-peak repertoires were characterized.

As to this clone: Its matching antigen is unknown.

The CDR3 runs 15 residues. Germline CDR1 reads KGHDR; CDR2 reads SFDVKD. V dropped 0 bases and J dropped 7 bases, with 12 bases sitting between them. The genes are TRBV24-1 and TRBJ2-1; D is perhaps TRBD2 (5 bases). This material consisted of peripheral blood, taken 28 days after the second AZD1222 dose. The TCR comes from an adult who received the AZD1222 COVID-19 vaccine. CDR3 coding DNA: TGTGCCACCAGTGATTTGAGGGCCGGGAAAAATGAGCAGTTCTTC. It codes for CATSDLRAGKNEQFF.